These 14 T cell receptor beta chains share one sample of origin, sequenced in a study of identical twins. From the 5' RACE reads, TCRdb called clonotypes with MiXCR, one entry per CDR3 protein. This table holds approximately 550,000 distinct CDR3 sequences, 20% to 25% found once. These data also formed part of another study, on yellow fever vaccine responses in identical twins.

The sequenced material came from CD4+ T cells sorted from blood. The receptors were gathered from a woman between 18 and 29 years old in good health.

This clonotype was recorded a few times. CDR3 residues: CASSERGGSGRRGEQFF. The CDR3 region has the DNA TGTGCCAGCAGTGAACGGGGAGGTAGCGGGAGACGGGGGGAGCAGTTCTTC. V usage is TRBV6-1 and J usage is TRBJ2-1, with TRBD2 matching over 9 bases. The CDR3 extends over 17 amino acids. The germline V gene has CDR1 MNHNS and CDR2 SASEGT. After removal of 2 bases from V and 10 bases from J, the junction contained 15 bases not matched to a gene.

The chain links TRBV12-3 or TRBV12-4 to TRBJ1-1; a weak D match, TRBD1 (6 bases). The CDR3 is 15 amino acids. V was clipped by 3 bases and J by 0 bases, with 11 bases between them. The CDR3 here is CASSFLGQLNTEAFF. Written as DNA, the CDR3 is TGTGCCAGCAGTTTTTTAGGACAGTTGAACACTGAAGCTTTCTTT.

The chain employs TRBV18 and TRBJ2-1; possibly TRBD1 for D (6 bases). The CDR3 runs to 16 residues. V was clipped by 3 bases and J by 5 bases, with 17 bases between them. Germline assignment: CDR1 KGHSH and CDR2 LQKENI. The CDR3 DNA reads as TGTGCCAGCTCACCCATCACAGGGCGTCGGGACAATGAGCAGTTCTTC. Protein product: CASSPITGRRDNEQFF.

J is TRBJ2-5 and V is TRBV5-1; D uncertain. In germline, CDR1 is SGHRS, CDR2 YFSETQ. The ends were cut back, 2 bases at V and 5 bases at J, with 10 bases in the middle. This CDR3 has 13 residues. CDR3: CASSFWGTETQYF. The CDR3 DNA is TGCGCCAGCAGCTTCTGGGGTACGGAGACCCAGTACTTC. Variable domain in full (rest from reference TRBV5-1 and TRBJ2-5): KAGVTQTPRYLIKTRGQQVTLSCSPISGHRSVSWYQQTPGQGLQFLFEYFSETQRNKGNFPGRFSGRQFSNSRSEMNVSTLELGDSALYLCASSFWGTETQYFGPGTRLLVL.

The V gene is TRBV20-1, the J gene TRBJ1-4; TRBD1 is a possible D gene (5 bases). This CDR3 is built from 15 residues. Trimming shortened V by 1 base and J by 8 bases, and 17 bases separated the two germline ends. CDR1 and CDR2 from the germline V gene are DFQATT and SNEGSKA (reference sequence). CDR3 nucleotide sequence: TGCAGTGCTAGAGCGTGGGACCGCTTAAACGAAAAACTGTTTTTT. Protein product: CSARAWDRLNEKLFF.

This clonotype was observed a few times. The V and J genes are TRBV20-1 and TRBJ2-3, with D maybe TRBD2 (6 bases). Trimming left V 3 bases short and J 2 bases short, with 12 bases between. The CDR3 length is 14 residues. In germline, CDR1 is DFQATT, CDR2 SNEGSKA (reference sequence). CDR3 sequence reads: CSARTGTFTDTQYF. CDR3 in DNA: TGCAGTGCTAGGACCGGGACTTTCACAGATACGCAGTATTTT.

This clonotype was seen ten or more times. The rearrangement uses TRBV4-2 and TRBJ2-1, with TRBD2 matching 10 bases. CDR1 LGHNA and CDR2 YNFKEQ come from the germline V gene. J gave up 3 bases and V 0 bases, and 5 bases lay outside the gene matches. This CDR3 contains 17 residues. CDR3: CASSQDWASGGYNEQFF. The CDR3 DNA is TGTGCCAGCAGCCAAGATTGGGCTAGCGGGGGCTACAATGAGCAGTTCTTC.

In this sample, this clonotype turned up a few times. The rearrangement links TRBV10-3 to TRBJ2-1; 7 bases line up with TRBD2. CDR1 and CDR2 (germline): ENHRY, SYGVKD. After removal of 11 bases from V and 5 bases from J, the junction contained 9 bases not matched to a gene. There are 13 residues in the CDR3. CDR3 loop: CAGSGGPHNEQFF. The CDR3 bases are TGTGCCGGCTCGGGGGGTCCCCACAATGAGCAGTTCTTC.

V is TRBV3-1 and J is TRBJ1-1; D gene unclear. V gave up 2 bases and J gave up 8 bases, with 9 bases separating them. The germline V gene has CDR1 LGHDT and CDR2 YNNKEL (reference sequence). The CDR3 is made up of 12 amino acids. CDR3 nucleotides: TGTGCCAGCAGCCAAACCCGAGGGGAAGCTTTCTTT. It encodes CASSQTRGEAFF.

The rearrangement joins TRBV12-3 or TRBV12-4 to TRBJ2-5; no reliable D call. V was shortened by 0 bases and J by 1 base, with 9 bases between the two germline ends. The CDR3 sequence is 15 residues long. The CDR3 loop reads CASSLAGPSQETQYF. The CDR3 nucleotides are TGTGCCAGCAGTTTAGCCGGACCAAGCCAAGAGACCCAGTACTTC.

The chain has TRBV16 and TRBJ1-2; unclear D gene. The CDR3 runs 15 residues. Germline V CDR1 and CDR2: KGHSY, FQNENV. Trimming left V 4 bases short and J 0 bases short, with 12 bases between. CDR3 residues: CASSPQTSANYGYTF. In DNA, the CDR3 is TGTGCCAGCAGCCCCCAGACATCAGCTAACTATGGCTACACCTTC.

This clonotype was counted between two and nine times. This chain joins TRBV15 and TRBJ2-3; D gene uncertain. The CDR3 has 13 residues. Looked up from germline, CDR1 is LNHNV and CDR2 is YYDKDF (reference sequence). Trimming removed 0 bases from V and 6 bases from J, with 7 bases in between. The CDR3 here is CATSRDVGDTQYF. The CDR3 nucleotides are TGTGCCACCAGCAGAGATGTTGGGGATACGCAGTATTTT.

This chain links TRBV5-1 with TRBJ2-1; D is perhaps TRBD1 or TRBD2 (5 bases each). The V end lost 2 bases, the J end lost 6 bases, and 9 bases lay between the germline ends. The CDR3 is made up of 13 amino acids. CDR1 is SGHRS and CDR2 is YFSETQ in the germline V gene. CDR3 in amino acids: CASSFEGTNEQFF. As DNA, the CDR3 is TGCGCCAGCAGCTTTGAAGGGACCAATGAGCAGTTCTTC.

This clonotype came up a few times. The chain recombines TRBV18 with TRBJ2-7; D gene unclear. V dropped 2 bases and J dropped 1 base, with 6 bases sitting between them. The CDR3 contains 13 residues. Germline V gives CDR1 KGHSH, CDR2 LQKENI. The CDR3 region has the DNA TGTGCCAGCTCACCAGTCGTATCCTACGAGCAGTACTTC. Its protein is CASSPVVSYEQYF. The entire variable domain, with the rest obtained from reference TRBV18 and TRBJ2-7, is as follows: NAGVMQNPRHLVRRRGQEARLRCSPMKGHSHVYWYRQLPEEGLKFMVYLQKENIIDESGMPKERFSAEFPKEGPSILRIQQVVRGDSAAYFCASSPVVSYEQYFGPGTRLTVT.